Shown below are 29 T cell receptor beta chains from a single sample sequenced in a study of blood T cells in healthy people across ages. A second PCR of 7 to 11 cycles used a sample-barcoded 5' primer and a J-beta primer mix. In TCRdb, the 5' RACE reads were re-called with MiXCR into one record per CDR3 protein. Among 540,000 or so distinct CDR3 sequences listed, around 24% were seen once. A further study also used this sample, focusing on T cells of mothers and their children.

Source material: blood. These TCRs come from a boy between 10 and 17 years old in good health.

The chain links TRBV29-1 to TRBJ2-1; a weak D match, TRBD2 (5 bases). The ends were cut back, 4 bases at V and 1 base at J, with 11 bases in the middle. The CDR3 runs 14 residues. Germline CDR1 is SQVTM and CDR2 is ANQGSEA. The CDR3 loop is CSVGLASSYNEQFF. The DNA for the CDR3 is TGCAGCGTTGGGCTAGCTTCTTCCTACAATGAGCAGTTCTTC.

The V and J genes are TRBV4-3 and TRBJ2-7, with 12 positions matching TRBD2. CDR1 is LGHNA, CDR2 YSLEER, per germline. Germline trimming cut 4 bases from V and 4 bases from J; bases unmatched to any gene: 5. The CDR3 covers 15 residues. CDR3 loop: CASSPQLAGGYEQYF. DNA of the CDR3: TGCGCCAGCAGCCCCCAACTAGCGGGAGGATACGAGCAGTACTTC.

This clonotype has only a few counts. V usage is TRBV6-2 or TRBV6-3 and J usage is TRBJ2-3; tentative D call: TRBD1 (6 bases). Germline V gene data show CDR1 as MNHEY and CDR2 as SVGEGT. The CDR3 is made up of 13 amino acids. Trimming took off 6 bases at V and 3 bases at J, with 10 bases between the two ends. The CDR3 loop reads CASSNRETDTQYF. CDR3 sequence (DNA): TGTGCCAGCAGCAACAGGGAAACAGATACGCAGTATTTT.

This clonotype showed up many times. V is TRBV15 and J is TRBJ2-2; TRBD2 agrees at 9 bases. The trim removed 4 bases at V and 4 bases at J, leaving 13 bases unmatched. CDR3 length equals 18 residues. CDR1 is LNHNV and CDR2 is YYDKDF in the germline V gene (reference sequence). The DNA of the CDR3 is TGTGCCACCAGCACAGGAGGATTAGCGGGAGAGGGCACCGGGGAGCTGTTTTTT. It yields the protein CATSTGGLAGEGTGELFF.

The sample holds a few counts of this clonotype. The genes are TRBV12-3 or TRBV12-4 and TRBJ2-4; D call uncertain. The CDR3 totals 16 residues. The V and J ends lost 2 bases and 11 bases respectively, with 22 bases between them. This CDR3 reads CASSLSTAALAELQYF. The CDR3 DNA reads as TGTGCCAGCAGTTTATCGACCGCAGCATTGGCCGAACTTCAGTACTTC.

This clonotype was observed a few times. The chain carries TRBV4-3 and TRBJ1-4; D gene ambiguous. This CDR3 is built from 17 residues. CDR1 is LGHNA and CDR2 is YSLEER in the germline V gene. Trimming shortened V by 3 bases and J by 5 bases, and 19 bases separated the two germline ends. In DNA, the CDR3 is TGCGCCAGCAGCCACAACCGCAACCCAGCAGTGAATGAAAAACTGTTTTTT. Its protein product is CASSHNRNPAVNEKLFF.

The sample holds a few counts of this clonotype. The chain combines TRBV29-1 with TRBJ1-1; D is possibly TRBD1 (6 bases). V was cut by 6 bases and J by 7 bases, with 21 bases left in between. Germline V gene data show CDR1 as SQVTM and CDR2 as ANQGSEA. This CDR3 spans 14 amino acids. The CDR3 nucleotides are TGCAGCGTCGGTTCCAGGGGAAGAAGGATTGAAGCTTTCTTT. Encoded protein: CSVGSRGRRIEAFF.

The V gene is TRBV27, the J gene TRBJ2-6; 9 bases line up with TRBD2. The CDR3 has 20 amino acids. V trimming: 5 bases; J trimming: 6 bases; junction bases outside the gene matches: 20. The germline V gene has CDR1 MNHEY and CDR2 SMNVEV (reference sequence). The CDR3 DNA is TGTGCCAGCAGTCTTAGCGGGGGCCCGTTGACCCAAACCGCGGCCAACGTCCTGACTTTC. The encoded protein is CASSLSGGPLTQTAANVLTF. Looking up the rest from reference TRBV27 and TRBJ2-6 gives the full variable domain: EAQVTQNPRYLITVTGKKLTVTCSQNMNHEYMSWYRQDPGLGLRQIYYSMNVEVTDKGDVPEGYKVSRKEKRNFPLILESPSPNQTSLYFCASSLSGGPLTQTAANVLTFGAGSRLTVL.

A few counts support this clonotype. The chain combines TRBV18 with TRBJ2-1; 8 nucleotides line up with TRBD1. In germline, CDR1 is KGHSH, CDR2 LQKENI. Trimming at V came to 10 bases and at J to 5 bases, leaving 10 bases not matched to a gene. This CDR3 is 14 amino acids long. CDR3 loop: CATTRQGTHNEQFF. In nucleotides, the CDR3 is TGTGCCACCACCCGACAGGGGACCCACAATGAGCAGTTCTTC.

On this clonotype itself: With a much larger clone just one base away, this may be a read error. This chain connects TRBV28 to TRBJ1-5, with D hard to call. CDR1 is MDHEN and CDR2 is SYDVKM in the germline V gene. V was clipped by 2 bases and J by 3 bases, with 2 bases between them. The CDR3 runs 12 residues. This CDR3 reads CASSLTNQPQHF. The CDR3 DNA is TGTGCCAGCAGTTTAACCAATCAGCCCCAGCATTTT.

Only a few counts were recorded for this clonotype. This rearrangement joins TRBV15 to TRBJ1-5, with D maybe TRBD1 (6 bases). The CDR3 runs to 17 residues. Germline CDR1 is LNHNV and CDR2 is YYDKDF (reference sequence). V gave up 0 bases and J gave up 3 bases, with 15 bases separating them. DNA of the CDR3: TGTGCCACCAGCAGAGATGTCATGGACAGCTTCAATCAGCCCCAGCATTTT. Its translation: CATSRDVMDSFNQPQHF.

The rearrangement joins TRBV10-3 to TRBJ1-5; D remains unclear. Germline V gives CDR1 ENHRY, CDR2 SYGVKD. Trimming shortened V by 4 bases and J by 2 bases, and 3 bases separated the two germline ends. The CDR3 has 12 amino acids. The CDR3 nucleotides are TGTGCCATCAGTGGGGGCAATCAGCCCCAGCATTTT. It translates to CAISGGNQPQHF.

CDR3 bases: TGTGCCAGCAGTTTCGGGGGGGACAATGAGCAGTTCTTC. Its protein is CASSFGGDNEQFF. The chain joins TRBV12-3 or TRBV12-4 to TRBJ2-1; the match to TRBD2 covers 8 bases. J was trimmed by 5 bases and V by 3 bases; bases with no gene match: 0. The CDR3 loop spans 13 amino acids.

This clonotype was counted only a few times. The CDR3 DNA follows: TGTGCCAGCTCGCTCGAAACGACAGGGGCCTCCTACGAGCAGTACTTC. The encoded protein is CASSLETTGASYEQYF. This rearrangement joins TRBV18 to TRBJ2-5; 8 nucleotides line up with TRBD1. The DNA matches TRBJ2-7 better at its end, which makes the J call doubtful. Germline V lookup: CDR1 KGHSH, CDR2 LQKENI. CDR3 size: 16 residues.

This clonotype was seen a few times. J is TRBJ1-2 and V is TRBV6-1, with 7 positions matching TRBD1. The CDR3 consists of 15 residues. Germline loops: CDR1 MNHNS, CDR2 SASEGT. J gave up 4 bases and V 2 bases, and 7 bases lay outside the gene matches. The CDR3 region is CASSEWRTGLYGYTF. The CDR3 DNA sequence: TGTGCCAGCAGTGAATGGAGGACAGGACTCTATGGCTACACCTTC.

The chain is built from TRBV20-1 and TRBJ1-2, with unresolved D. This CDR3 has 12 residues. CDR1 is DFQATT, CDR2 SNEGSKA, per germline (reference sequence). The V end was cut by 0 bases, the J end by 2 bases, with 4 bases between. CDR3 bases: TGCAGTGCTAGAGAGGGAAACTATGGCTACACCTTC. Translated: CSAREGNYGYTF.

At least ten counts were recorded for this clonotype. V is TRBV4-1 and J is TRBJ2-5, with 7 bases fitting TRBD1. The DNA end is a closer match to TRBJ2-7, so the J assignment may be wrong. This CDR3 spans 16 amino acids. Germline loops: CDR1 MGHRA, CDR2 YSYEKL. The CDR3 DNA reads TGCGCCAGCAGCCAAGGTGGGACAGTCAACCTCTACGAGCAGTACTTC. Protein product: CASSQGGTVNLYEQYF.

For the CDR3, the DNA is TGTGCCAGCAGTCAGACAGGGAGGAGAAACACCATATATTTT. Encoded protein: CASSQTGRRNTIYF. The V gene is TRBV28, the J gene TRBJ1-3; TRBD1 agrees at 7 bases. V gave up 5 bases and J gave up 5 bases; unmatched junction bases: 6. The CDR3 consists of 14 residues. Germline lookup yields CDR1 MDHEN and CDR2 SYDVKM.

This chain joins TRBV28 and TRBJ1-5; D remains ambiguous. The CDR3 spans 13 residues. Trimming cost V 4 bases and J 9 bases, with 13 bases left between them. Germline-derived CDR1 and CDR2 are MDHEN and SYDVKM. In DNA form, the CDR3 reads TGTGCCAGCAGTTCTCGACCCGTAGGGCCCCAGCATTTT. The encoded protein is CASSSRPVGPQHF.

In its sample, this clonotype was seen once. A read error may be the cause here, since a much bigger clone is one base away. The DNA for the CDR3 is TGCAGCGTTGTGTCGGGACAAGAGACCGAGTACTTC. Translating gives CSVVSGQETEYF. The V and J genes are TRBV29-1 and TRBJ2-5, with D tentatively TRBD1 (6 bases). The germline gives CDR1 SQVTM, CDR2 ANQGSEA. This CDR3 region has 12 residues.

The rearrangement uses TRBV29-1 and TRBJ2-1; TRBD2 matches at 8 bases. The germline V gene encodes CDR1 SQVTM and CDR2 ANQGSEA. The CDR3 spans 16 residues. With 3 bases clipped from V and 4 bases from J, the junction kept 11 bases outside the gene matches. The CDR3 here is CSVDGLAGGRYNEQFF. For the CDR3, the DNA is TGCAGCGTTGACGGCCTAGCGGGCGGACGATACAATGAGCAGTTCTTC.

This clonotype was counted a few times. V is TRBV5-8 and J is TRBJ1-4; TRBD1 is a possible D gene (5 bases). Deletions cut 2 bases from V and 8 bases from J, with 10 bases between. The CDR3 sequence is 13 residues long. Per the germline V gene, CDR1 is SGHTS and CDR2 is YDEGEE. CDR3 sequence: CASSFQGWEKLFF. The CDR3 nucleotides are TGTGCCAGCAGCTTTCAGGGTTGGGAAAAACTGTTTTTT.

This rearrangement joins TRBV29-1 to TRBJ2-7, with a weak D call TRBD2 (5 bases). The germline V gene has CDR1 SQVTM and CDR2 ANQGSEA. The CDR3 runs 11 residues. V lost 7 bases to trimming and J lost 0 bases, with 7 bases between them. The CDR3 loop is CSGGDSYEQYF. DNA of the CDR3: TGCAGCGGGGGAGACTCCTACGAGCAGTACTTC.

The chain has TRBV28 and TRBJ1-5; 7 positions match TRBD1. CDR3 size: 15 residues. Germline CDR1 is MDHEN and CDR2 is SYDVKM. With 2 bases clipped from V and 9 bases from J, the junction kept 10 bases outside the gene matches. CDR3 loop: CASSLEQGNLRPQHF. The CDR3 coding sequence is TGTGCCAGCAGTTTAGAACAGGGGAATTTACGGCCCCAGCATTTT.

This clonotype has more than one count but fewer than ten. The chain carries TRBV5-1 and TRBJ2-5; perhaps TRBD1 as D (7 bases). The CDR3 extends over 15 amino acids. Per the germline V gene, CDR1 is SGHRS and CDR2 is YFSETQ. V lost 2 bases and J lost 3, with 14 bases in between. The CDR3 DNA reads TGCGCCAGCAGCTTCGGCAGGGGGGTCGAAGAGACCCAGTACTTC. This sequence encodes CASSFGRGVEETQYF.

This clonotype has a handful of counts. This chain uses TRBV6-2 or TRBV6-3 with TRBJ1-5; D perhaps matches TRBD1 (5 bases). The length of the CDR3 is 14 residues. CDR1 is MNHEY, CDR2 SVGEGT, per germline. Trimming took 6 bases from V and 0 from J, leaving 9 bases between them. The CDR3 loop is CASSPGFSNQPQHF. In nucleotides, the CDR3 is TGTGCCAGCAGCCCAGGGTTTAGCAATCAGCCCCAGCATTTT.

This clonotype was counted at least ten times. The J gene is TRBJ2-3, the V gene TRBV27; 14 bases agree with TRBD2. Germline values: CDR1 MNHEY, CDR2 SMNVEV (reference sequence). The length of the CDR3 is 15 residues. J gave up 5 bases and V 6 bases, and 4 bases lay outside the gene matches. The CDR3 region has the DNA TGTGCCAGCAGCTTAGGACTAGCGGGGGGAGATACGCAGTATTTT. It codes for CASSLGLAGGDTQYF.

The chain carries TRBV3-1 and TRBJ2-1; the D gene is possibly TRBD1 (6 bases). V was trimmed by 7 bases and J by 3 bases, leaving 16 bases between them. From germline, CDR1 is LGHDT and CDR2 YNNKEL (reference sequence). CDR3 size: 15 residues. The DNA for the CDR3 is TGTGCCAGCACCAGGACAGCGACTAACTACAATGAGCAGTTCTTC. Translated: CASTRTATNYNEQFF.

In the case of this clonotype: At one end, the junction sequence differs from germline, possibly due to a read error. This chain uses TRBV20-1 with TRBJ2-7, with D tentatively TRBD2 (6 bases). The germline gives CDR1 DFQATT, CDR2 SNEGSKA (reference sequence). The CDR3 is made up of 13 amino acids. The CDR3 nucleotides are TGCAGTTCCTTTAAGGTTGGGGGGTACGAGCGGTACTTC. This encodes CSSFKVGGYERYF.